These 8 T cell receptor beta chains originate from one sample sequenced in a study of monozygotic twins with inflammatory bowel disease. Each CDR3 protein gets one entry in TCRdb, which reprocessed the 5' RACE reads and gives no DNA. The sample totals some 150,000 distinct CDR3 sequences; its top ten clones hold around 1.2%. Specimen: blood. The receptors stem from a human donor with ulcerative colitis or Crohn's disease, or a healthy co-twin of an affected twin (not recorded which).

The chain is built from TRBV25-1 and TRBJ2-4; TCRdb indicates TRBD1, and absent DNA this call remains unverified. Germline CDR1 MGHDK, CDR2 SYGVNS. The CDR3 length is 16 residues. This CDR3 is CASSPQGKQGKNIQYF.

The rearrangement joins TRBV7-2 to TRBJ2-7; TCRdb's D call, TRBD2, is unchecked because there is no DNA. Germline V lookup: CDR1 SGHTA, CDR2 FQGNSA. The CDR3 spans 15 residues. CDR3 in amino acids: CASSGTSGRRYEQYF.

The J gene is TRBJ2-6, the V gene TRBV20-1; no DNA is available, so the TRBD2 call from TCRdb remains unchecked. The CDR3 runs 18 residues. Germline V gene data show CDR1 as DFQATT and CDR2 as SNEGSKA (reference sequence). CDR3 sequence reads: CSARSGLARFSGANVLTF.

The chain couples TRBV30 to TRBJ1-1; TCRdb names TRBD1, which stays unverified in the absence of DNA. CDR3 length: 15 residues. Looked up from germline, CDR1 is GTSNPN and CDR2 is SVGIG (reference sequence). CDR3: CAWKGVGQAGTEAFF. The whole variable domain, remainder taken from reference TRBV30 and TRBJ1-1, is SQTIHQWPATLVQPVGSPLSLECTVEGTSNPNLYWYRQAAGRGLQLLFYSVGIGQISSEVPQNLSASRPQDRQFILSSKKLLLSDSGFYLCAWKGVGQAGTEAFFGQGTRLTVV.

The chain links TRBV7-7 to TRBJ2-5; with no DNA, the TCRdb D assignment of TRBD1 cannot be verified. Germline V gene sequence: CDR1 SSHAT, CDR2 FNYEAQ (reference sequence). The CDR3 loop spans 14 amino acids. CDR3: CASSLAPVGETQYF.

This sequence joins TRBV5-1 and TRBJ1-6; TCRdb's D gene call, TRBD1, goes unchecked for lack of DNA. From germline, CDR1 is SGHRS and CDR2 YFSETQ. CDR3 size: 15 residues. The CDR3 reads CASSLEQGKHSPLHF.

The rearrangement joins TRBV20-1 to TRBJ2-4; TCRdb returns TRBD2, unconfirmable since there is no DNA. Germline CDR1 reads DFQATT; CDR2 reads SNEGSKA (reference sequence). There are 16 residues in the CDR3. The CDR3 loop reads CSAPGPSGKSGDIQYF.

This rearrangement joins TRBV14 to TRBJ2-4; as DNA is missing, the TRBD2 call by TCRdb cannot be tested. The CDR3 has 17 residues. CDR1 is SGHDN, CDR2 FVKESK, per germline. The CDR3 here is CASSQGAGVVAKNIQYF.